This is a list of T cell receptor beta chains from one sample in a study of blood T cell repertoires in COVID-19. Sequencing used immunoSEQ multiplex PCR; TCRdb keeps in-frame clones, though not all of them. The sample has approximately 69,000 clones; roughly 85% are singletons. The sequenced sample was peripheral blood. The receptors stem from a woman aged 55-69 years with acute or convalescent COVID-19. Each CDR3 is given with its conserved first and last residue. The order of the fields is clone size, D gene, J gene, V gene, CDR3 protein, CDR3 DNA. D genes are given only for firm matches. A row's size may be missing; if present it is once, few, many or a size class.

. | . | TRBJ1-1 | TRBV28 | CASSFGHRNTEAFF | TGTGCCAGCAGTTTTGGACACAGGAACACTGAAGCTTTCTTT
once | TRBD1 | TRBJ1-6 | TRBV5-5 | CASSGTVNSPLHF | TGTGCCAGCAGTGGGACAGTTAATTCACCCCTCCACTTT
. | . | TRBJ2-7 | TRBV11-2 | CASSSISGGYEQYF | TGTGCCAGCAGCTCGATATCAGGAGGATACGAGCAGTACTTC
. | . | TRBJ1-4 | TRBV18 | CASSRSGTEKLFF | TGTGCCAGCTCACGCAGTGGGACAGAAAAACTGTTTTTT
few | . | TRBJ1-2 | TRBV12-2 | CASRLDSGQHYGYTF | TGTGCAAGTCGCTTAGACAGTGGACAGCATTATGGCTACACCTTC
. | . | TRBJ1-4 | TRBV3-1/TRBV3-2 | CASSSGGTNEKLFF | TGTGCCAGCAGTTCGGGGGGAACTAATGAAAAACTGTTTTTT
. | . | TRBJ2-7 | TRBV20-1 | CSGLAIYEQYF | TGCAGTGGTCTAGCTATCTACGAGCAGTACTTC
. | . | TRBJ1-1 | TRBV4-2 | CASSQEYRNTEAFF | TGTGCCAGCAGCCAAGAATACAGGAACACTGAAGCTTTCTTT
. | . | TRBJ1-2 | TRBV27 | CASSSPNRDYGYTF | TGTGCCAGCAGTTCTCCAAACAGGGACTATGGCTACACCTTC
. | TRBD1 | TRBJ1-2 | TRBV15 | CATSPQGSYGYTF | TGTGCCACCAGCCCACAGGGGAGCTATGGCTACACCTTC
. | . | TRBJ2-7 | TRBV29-1 | CSVEDLEIAYEQYF | TGCAGCGTTGAAGATTTGGAGATTGCCTACGAGCAGTACTTC
. | TRBD1 | TRBJ2-1 | TRBV28 | CAYRDSFKDEQFF | TGTGCCTACAGGGACAGTTTTAAGGATGAGCAGTTCTTC
few | . | TRBJ2-3 | TRBV5-4 | CASSFRDSADTQYF | TGTGCCAGCAGCTTCCGGGATTCGGCAGATACGCAGTATTTT
. | . | TRBJ2-3 | TRBV24-1 | CATSFPRADTQYF | TGTGCCACCAGTTTCCCGCGGGCAGATACGCAGTATTTT
few | . | TRBJ1-3 | TRBV13 | CASSLGQTSGNTIYF | TGTGCCAGCAGCTTAGGACAGACCTCTGGAAACACCATATATTTT
once | TRBD1 | TRBJ1-5 | TRBV6-5 | CASRRDRDPNQPQHF | TGTGCCAGCAGGAGAGACAGGGATCCGAACCAGCCCCAGCATTTT
once | TRBD2 | TRBJ2-7 | TRBV15 | CATSRETGGIDEQYF | TGTGCCACCAGCAGAGAAACGGGGGGTATCGACGAGCAGTACTTC
few | . | TRBJ2-5 | TRBV5-1 | CASSLVGTQYF | TGCGCCAGCAGCTTGGTCGGGACCCAGTACTTC
. | TRBD1 | TRBJ1-5 | TRBV19 | CASSRDRVINQPQHF | TGTGCCAGTAGCCGGGACAGGGTTATCAATCAGCCCCAGCATTTT
few | TRBD1 | TRBJ1-2 | TRBV6-5 | CASSRTGGGYTF | TGTGCCAGCAGTCGGACAGGCGGTGGCTACACCTTC
. | . | TRBJ2-7 | TRBV12-3/TRBV12-4 | CASSWAAYEQYF | TGTGCCAGCAGCTGGGCAGCCTACGAGCAGTACTTC
. | . | TRBJ1-5 | TRBV7-3 | CASSLGRDQPQHF | TGTGCCAGCAGCTTAGGCAGGGATCAGCCCCAGCATTTT
. | TRBD1 | TRBJ1-1 | TRBV2 | CANRQGRDTEAFF | TGTGCCAACAGACAGGGTAGGGACACTGAAGCTTTCTTT
few | . | TRBJ1-2 | TRBV24-1 | CATSEARGNGGGYTF | TGTGCCACCAGTGAAGCGCGAGGGAACGGTGGCGGCTACACCTTC
. | TRBD2 | TRBJ2-5 | TRBV29-1 | CSVIAGLTETQYF | TGCAGCGTAATAGCGGGATTGACAGAGACCCAGTACTTC
. | TRBD1 | TRBJ1-1 | TRBV5-1 | CASSAGQGTTEAFF | TGCGCCAGCAGCGCCGGACAGGGAACCACTGAAGCTTTCTTT
. | . | TRBJ1-2 | TRBV6-5 | CASSYGANYGYTF | TGTGCCAGCAGTTACGGAGCTAACTATGGCTACACCTTC
. | TRBD1 | TRBJ1-4 | TRBV5-1 | CASSPGQGKYEKLFF | TGCGCCAGCAGCCCCGGACAGGGAAAGTATGAAAAACTGTTTTTT
. | TRBD1 | TRBJ1-4 | TRBV5-6 | CASSRQGIATNEKLFF | TGTGCCAGCAGCCGACAGGGGATCGCAACTAATGAAAAACTGTTTTTT
. | TRBD2 | TRBJ2-7 | TRBV28 | CASSPPREGPYEQYF | TGTGCCAGCAGCCCCCCGCGGGAGGGTCCCTACGAGCAGTACTTC
. | TRBD1 | TRBJ1-1 | TRBV25-1 | CASSGGDSYSSTEAFF | TGTGCCAGCAGTGGGGGGGACAGCTATTCCTCCACTGAAGCTTTCTTT
few | TRBD1 | TRBJ1-5 | TRBV2 | CASSKQGAQSQPQHF | TGTGCCAGCAGCAAACAGGGGGCGCAGAGCCAGCCCCAGCATTTT
. | . | TRBJ1-1 | TRBV30 | CAWSNGNTEAFF | TGTGCCTGGAGTAATGGCAACACTGAAGCTTTCTTT
few | TRBD1 | TRBJ1-1 | TRBV29-1 | CSVDRGRLTEAFF | TGCAGCGTTGATAGGGGGCGGTTGACTGAAGCTTTCTTT
. | TRBD2 | TRBJ2-5 | TRBV15 | CATSSRGGGETQYF | TGTGCCACCAGCTCTAGGGGCGGGGGGGAGACCCAGTACTTC
. | . | TRBJ1-6 | TRBV6-2/TRBV6-3 | CASSYRSYNSPLHF | TGTGCCAGCAGTTACCGCTCCTATAATTCACCCCTCCACTTT
. | . | TRBJ2-5 | TRBV30 | CAWNGRGAESEETQYF | TGTGCCTGGAATGGGCGGGGTGCCGAGTCCGAGGAGACCCAGTACTTC